These T cell receptor beta chains were read from a single sample in a study of glioma-infiltrating T cells. TCRdb redid the calling of the multiplex PCR reads with MiXCR, one entry per CDR3 protein. The sample has around 100,000 distinct CDR3 sequences; around 28% are singletons. The sequenced sample consisted of glioma tissue, nonneoplastic brain tissue, or PBMCs (not recorded which). The receptor set was obtained from a human donor with low-grade glioma or glioblastoma, undergoing nonglioma brain surgery, or in good health (not recorded which). Both conserved end residues are part of each CDR3. The order of the fields is CDR3 protein, J gene, CDR3 length, V gene.

CDR3aa: CSVERASGDEQFF
j_gene: TRBJ2-1
len: 13
v_gene: TRBV29-1

CDR3aa: CASSLRGGGTVEQFF
j_gene: TRBJ2-1
len: 15
v_gene: TRBV7-3

CDR3aa: CASRGQGTDTQYF
j_gene: TRBJ2-3
len: 13
v_gene: TRBV6-1

CDR3aa: CASSLSVTVTDTQYF
j_gene: TRBJ2-3
len: 15
v_gene: TRBV12-3/TRBV12-4

CDR3aa: CASSPGHLPTDTQYF
j_gene: TRBJ2-3
len: 15
v_gene: TRBV4-3

CDR3aa: CASRGTGNRDEQFF
j_gene: TRBJ2-1
len: 14
v_gene: TRBV19

CDR3aa: CANSYPSGGIYEQYF
j_gene: TRBJ2-7
len: 15
v_gene: TRBV6-2/TRBV6-3

CDR3aa: CASSLQTGTNYGYTF
j_gene: TRBJ1-2
len: 15
v_gene: TRBV5-1

CDR3aa: CASSPAGDRETQYF
j_gene: TRBJ2-5
len: 14
v_gene: TRBV12-3/TRBV12-4

CDR3aa: CASSTQGATEAFF
j_gene: TRBJ1-1
len: 13
v_gene: TRBV19

CDR3aa: CASSNLLTINEQFF
j_gene: TRBJ2-1
len: 14
v_gene: TRBV7-2

CDR3aa: CATSDLHRADTEAFF
j_gene: TRBJ1-1
len: 15
v_gene: TRBV24-1

CDR3aa: CASSPPYSSASEQYF
j_gene: TRBJ2-7
len: 15
v_gene: TRBV18

CDR3aa: CASSAVFSGAQETQYF
j_gene: TRBJ2-5
len: 16
v_gene: TRBV6-1

CDR3aa: CASSGTLGEKLFF
j_gene: TRBJ1-4
len: 13
v_gene: TRBV2

CDR3aa: CASSSPVVERRTDTQYF
j_gene: TRBJ2-3
len: 17
v_gene: TRBV7-9

CDR3aa: CASGEGHTQETQYF
j_gene: TRBJ2-5
len: 14
v_gene: TRBV27